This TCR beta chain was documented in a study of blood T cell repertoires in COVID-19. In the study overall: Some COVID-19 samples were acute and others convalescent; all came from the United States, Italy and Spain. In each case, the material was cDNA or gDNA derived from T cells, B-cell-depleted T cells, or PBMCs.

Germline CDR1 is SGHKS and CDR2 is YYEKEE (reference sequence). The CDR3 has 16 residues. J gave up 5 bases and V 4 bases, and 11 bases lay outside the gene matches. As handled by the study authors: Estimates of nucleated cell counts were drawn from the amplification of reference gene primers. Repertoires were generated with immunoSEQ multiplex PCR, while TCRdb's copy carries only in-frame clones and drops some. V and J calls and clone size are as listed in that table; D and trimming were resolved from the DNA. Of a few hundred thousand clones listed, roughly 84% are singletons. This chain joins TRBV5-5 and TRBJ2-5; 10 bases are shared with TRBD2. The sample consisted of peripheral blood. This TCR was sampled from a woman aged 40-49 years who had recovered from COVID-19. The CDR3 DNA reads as TGTGCCAGCAGCCGCCCTCTAGCGGGGGCCGCTGAGACCCAGTACTTC. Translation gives CASSRPLAGAAETQYF.